Shown below are 29 T cell receptor beta chains from a single sample sequenced in a study of T cell repertoires in cytomegalovirus infection. TCRdb itself ran the reads through MiXCR, one entry per CDR3 protein. Of 150,000 to 180,000 distinct CDR3 sequences detected, less than 25% appear once; the ten largest clones hold 9.5% to 13%. The sample consisted of PBMCs. The receptors derive from a human donor in good health (CMV status not recorded). Some clones in this sample may be carry-over from other donors' samples.

V gene TRBV20-1 combines with J gene TRBJ2-3; 8 bases match TRBD2. The CDR3 extends over 12 amino acids. Germline values: CDR1 DFQATT, CDR2 SNEGSKA (reference sequence). Trimming cost V 6 bases and J 3 bases; bases outside gene matches: 2. CDR3 in amino acids: CSARLATDTQYF. The DNA for the CDR3 is TGCAGTGCGCGACTAGCGACAGATACGCAGTATTTT.

This clonotype was recorded a few times. This chain links TRBV12-3 or TRBV12-4 with TRBJ1-3, with 8 bases identical to TRBD1. The V gene end was trimmed by 4 bases and the J gene end by 4 bases; junction bases not matched to a gene: 15. This CDR3 contains 18 residues. CDR3 amino acids: CASSSHRGQGARGNTIYF. In nucleotides, the CDR3 is TGTGCCAGCAGTTCCCACCGAGGGCAGGGGGCAAGAGGAAACACCATATATTTT.

CDR3 loop: CAGPGRGPEKLFF. CDR3 DNA: TGTGCCGGCCCTGGACGGGGGCCTGAAAAACTGTTTTTT. The V call is TRBV6-2 or TRBV6-3, the J call TRBJ1-4; a weak D match, TRBD1 (6 bases). Trimming pared 11 bases from V and 7 bases from J, leaving 17 bases between. This CDR3 comprises 13 residues. Germline V CDR1 and CDR2: MNHEY, SVGEGT.

This clonotype was detected many times. J is TRBJ2-5 and V is TRBV7-2, with D perhaps matching TRBD2 (5 bases). The V end was cut by 0 bases, the J end by 4 bases, with 15 bases between. The CDR3 covers 16 residues. Germline V CDR1 and CDR2: SGHTA, FQGNSA. The CDR3 DNA is TGTGCCAGCAGCTTAGCTCCAACGGCTAGCCGAGAGACCCAGTACTTC. This codes for CASSLAPTASRETQYF.

As for this clonotype: The junction departs from the called germline gene at one end, perhaps through a read error. V and J are TRBV7-7 and TRBJ2-7; D unclear. The CDR3 length is 13 residues. CDR1 SSHAT and CDR2 FNYEAQ come from the germline V gene (reference sequence). The CDR3 protein is CASSSSIYDEQYF. CDR3 nucleotide sequence: TGTGCTAGCAGCTCCAGCATATACGACGAGCAGTACTTC.

V usage is TRBV5-1 and J usage is TRBJ1-5, with D possibly being TRBD1 (5 bases). Germline V CDR1 and CDR2: SGHRS, YFSETQ. V gave up 8 bases and J gave up 6 bases, with 12 bases separating them. The CDR3 runs 12 residues. This chain's CDR3 is CARGVIGQPQHF. CDR3 nucleotide sequence: TGCGCCAGAGGGGTGATTGGTCAGCCCCAGCATTTT.

Ten or more counts support this clonotype. CDR3 in amino acids: CASSLYPRGGQETQYF. As DNA, the CDR3 is TGTGCCAGCAGCTTATATCCCAGGGGGGGTCAAGAGACCCAGTACTTC. The chain couples TRBV7-2 to TRBJ2-5, with D perhaps being TRBD1 or TRBD2 (7 bases each). V was trimmed by 2 bases and J by 2 bases, leaving 15 bases between them. Germline CDR1 is SGHTA and CDR2 is FQGNSA. The CDR3 is 16 amino acids.

The rearrangement joins TRBV28 to TRBJ1-5; 7 bases align to TRBD1. The CDR3 extends over 15 amino acids. J was trimmed by 4 bases and V by 3 bases; bases with no gene match: 6. Germline CDR1 and CDR2: MDHEN and SYDVKM. DNA of the CDR3: TGTGCCAGCAGTTTCCCGGGACAGCCAAATCAGCCCCAGCATTTT. Its translation: CASSFPGQPNQPQHF.

In this sample, this clonotype turned up a few times. The rearrangement uses TRBV12-3 or TRBV12-4 and TRBJ1-4; D is unresolved. The CDR3 is 12 amino acids. With 6 bases removed from V and 5 bases from J, the gap between germline ends came to 7 bases. The CDR3 nucleotides read TGTGCCAGCAGAGGTCGAAATGAAAAACTGTTTTTT. As protein: CASRGRNEKLFF.

The chain recombines TRBV20-1 with TRBJ2-1, with D possibly matching TRBD2 (6 bases). This CDR3 is 15 amino acids long. Germline V gene lookup returns CDR1 DFQATT and CDR2 SNEGSKA (reference sequence). Trimming shortened V by 5 bases and J by 5 bases, and 19 bases separated the two germline ends. CDR3 in amino acids: CSAGSSGTADNEQFF. In DNA form, the CDR3 reads TGCAGTGCTGGGTCATCCGGGACTGCCGACAATGAGCAGTTCTTC.

This clonotype was seen more than once but under ten times. The V call is TRBV28, the J call TRBJ1-5; D call uncertain. CDR1 is MDHEN, CDR2 SYDVKM, per germline. The V end was cut by 3 bases, the J end by 4 bases, with 10 bases between. The CDR3 has 14 amino acids. CDR3 amino acids: CASSLEGTNQPQHF. In nucleotides, the CDR3 is TGTGCCAGCAGTTTGGAGGGAACAAATCAGCCCCAGCATTTT.

This chain connects TRBV29-1 to TRBJ1-1; TRBD1 might be the D (5 bases). The CDR3 runs to 16 residues. Trimming left V 1 base short and J 2 bases short, with 17 bases between. In germline, CDR1 is SQVTM, CDR2 ANQGSEA. DNA of the CDR3: TGCAGCGTTGAAGTGGTCTCGGGAGGGGTAAACACTGAAGCTTTCTTT. Its translation is CSVEVVSGGVNTEAFF.

The rearrangement uses TRBV29-1 and TRBJ1-1; 7 bases map to TRBD1. Germline V lookup: CDR1 SQVTM, CDR2 ANQGSEA. V was clipped by 5 bases and J by 0 bases; unmatched bases: 9. The CDR3 runs to 15 residues. The CDR3, as DNA: TGCAGCGTTTCCTATGGGGGACAGCTGAACACTGAAGCTTTCTTT. Amino acid sequence: CSVSYGGQLNTEAFF.

In its sample, this clonotype was seen once. The CDR3 loop is CASRWTPEDVLTQYF. DNA for the CDR3: TGTGCCAGCAGATGGACGCCAGAGGATGTGTTGACCCAGTACTTC. The chain has TRBV28 and TRBJ2-5; D gene uncertain. Trimming cost V 6 bases and J 7 bases, with 21 bases left between them. This CDR3 region has 15 residues. Per the germline V gene, CDR1 is MDHEN and CDR2 is SYDVKM.

This clonotype has at least ten counts. A junction boundary mismatches the germline segment, possibly from a read error. V and J are TRBV7-7 and TRBJ2-1; 10 positions agree with TRBD2. The germline CDR1 and CDR2 sequences are SSHAT and FNYEAQ (reference sequence). The length of the CDR3 is 15 residues. The CDR3 sequence: CASSPSGGAGNEQFF. In DNA form, the CDR3 reads TGTGCTAGCAGCCCGAGCGGGGGGGCCGGGAATGAGCAGTTCTTC.

The chain couples TRBV20-1 to TRBJ1-3, with TRBD1 identical over 10 bases. Germline lookup yields CDR1 DFQATT and CDR2 SNEGSKA (reference sequence). The CDR3 covers 13 residues. The V gene end was trimmed by 5 bases and the J gene end by 7 bases; junction bases not matched to a gene: 5. CDR3 nucleotides: TGCAGTGCTGGGACAGGGGCGGTTAACACCATATATTTT. It yields the protein CSAGTGAVNTIYF.

This clonotype was counted between two and nine times. This chain links TRBV6-6 with TRBJ2-7; D is ambiguous. This CDR3 is 13 amino acids long. CDR1 is MNHNY and CDR2 is SVGAGI in the germline V gene (reference sequence). V was clipped by 6 bases and J by 3 bases, with 12 bases between them. For the CDR3, the DNA is TGTGCCAGCAGCCCGGGCGTGGACTACGAGCAGTACTTC. It encodes CASSPGVDYEQYF.

This clonotype came up many times. The CDR3 spells CASSSTGGVTEAFF. CDR3 coding DNA: TGTGCCAGCAGCTCTACAGGGGGCGTCACTGAAGCTTTCTTT. The chain couples TRBV7-2 to TRBJ1-1; TRBD1 matches at 9 bases. Trimming took 4 bases from V and 4 from J; bases not matched to a gene: 4. The CDR3 runs to 14 residues. Per the germline V gene, CDR1 is SGHTA and CDR2 is FQGNSA. The full variable domain, completed using reference TRBV7-2 and TRBJ1-1, is GAGVSQSPSNKVTEKGKDVELRCDPISGHTALYWYRQSLGQGLEFLIYFQGNSAPDKSGLPSDRFSAERTGGSVSTLTIQRTQQEDSAVYLCASSSTGGVTEAFFGQGTRLTVV.

Points on this clonotype: No conserved phenylalanine or tryptophan is present at the end of the CDR3, so a read error is the likely explanation. The chain employs TRBV11-2 and TRBJ1-5; TRBD1 is a possible D gene (5 bases). V was pared by 1 base and J by 5 bases, with 6 bases between. Germline V gives CDR1 SGHAT, CDR2 FQNNGV. CDR3 length: 13 amino acids. CDR3 loop: CASSLAGDQPQHS. CDR3 in DNA: TGTGCCAGCAGCTTAGCGGGGGATCAGCCCCAGCATTCT.

The sample holds many counts of this clonotype. This rearrangement joins TRBV28 to TRBJ1-1, with 8 positions matching TRBD1. The junction had 9 bases not matched to a gene; V was cut back by 5 bases and J by 4 bases. Per the germline V gene, CDR1 is MDHEN and CDR2 is SYDVKM. The CDR3 spans 15 residues. CDR3 residues: CASSLGQGISTEAFF. As DNA, the CDR3 is TGTGCCAGCAGTCTAGGACAGGGCATCAGCACTGAAGCTTTCTTT.

This clonotype was detected ten times or more. This chain links TRBV11-3 with TRBJ2-1, with D possibly being TRBD1 (6 bases). Trimming took off 5 bases at V and 4 bases at J, with 12 bases between the two ends. The CDR3 consists of 14 residues. CDR1 and CDR2 from the germline V gene are SGHNT and YENEEA. CDR3 protein: CASSPQGTYNEQFF. The CDR3 DNA reads TGTGCCAGCAGCCCACAGGGAACGTACAATGAGCAGTTCTTC.

On this clonotype: This may be a read error: a much more frequent sequence differs by one nucleotide. This rearrangement joins TRBV7-2 to TRBJ2-2, with D unclear. Per the germline V gene, CDR1 is SGHTA and CDR2 is FQGNSA. V was cut by 10 bases and J by 8 bases, with 11 bases left in between. This CDR3 is 11 amino acids long. The CDR3 DNA reads as TGTGCCACCCAAAACTTGGGGGAGCTGTTTTTT. This sequence encodes CATQNLGELFF.

This clonotype was counted a few times. The V gene is TRBV27, the J gene TRBJ2-7; possible D gene TRBD2, 5 bases. The CDR3 totals 19 residues. V lost 2 bases to trimming and J lost 1 base, with 24 bases between them. Germline CDR1 is MNHEY and CDR2 is SMNVEV (reference sequence). The CDR3 DNA reads TGTGCCAGCAGTTTAAAACAAGCGCCCCTTCAAGGAGGATCCTACGAGCAGTACTTC. Protein: CASSLKQAPLQGGSYEQYF.

This clonotype occurred many times. The chain joins TRBV7-2 to TRBJ1-2; no definite D call. This CDR3 spans 16 amino acids. The germline gives CDR1 SGHTA, CDR2 FQGNSA. The V and J ends lost 3 bases and 2 bases respectively, with 16 bases between them. The DNA for the CDR3 is TGTGCCAGCAGCTTGGTTACTCTCATTGAGAACTATGGCTACACCTTC. Translated: CASSLVTLIENYGYTF.

This chain connects TRBV10-3 to TRBJ2-5; D might be TRBD1 or TRBD2, each matching 5 bases. In germline, CDR1 is ENHRY, CDR2 SYGVKD. Trimming stripped 5 bases from V and 4 bases from J, with 11 bases between. The CDR3 length is 13 residues. CDR3 nucleotides: TGTGCCATCAGTCGGGACGGCCGAGAGACCCAGTACTTC. Amino acid sequence: CAISRDGRETQYF.

This clonotype was recorded many times. V is TRBV7-9 and J is TRBJ1-2; D may be TRBD1 (5 bases). Germline-derived CDR1 and CDR2 are SEHNR and FQNEAQ (reference sequence). V was cut by 5 bases and J by 4 bases, with 14 bases left in between. CDR3 length: 14 residues. This CDR3 reads CASSTTGTAYGYTF. The CDR3 bases are TGTGCCAGCAGCACAACCGGGACGGCCTATGGCTACACCTTC.

This clonotype was seen more than once but under ten times. The genes are TRBV7-3 and TRBJ2-5; 11 bases are a match to TRBD2. Per germline, CDR1 SGHTA and CDR2 FQGTGA. The trim removed 5 bases at V and 2 bases at J, leaving 7 bases unmatched. CDR3 length: 16 amino acids. In DNA form, the CDR3 reads TGTGCCAGCAGCACTCCGGGACTAGCGGCTCAAGAGACCCAGTACTTC. This translates into CASSTPGLAAQETQYF.

This clonotype has just a few counts. The chain has TRBV12-3 or TRBV12-4 and TRBJ2-3, with 7 nucleotides matching TRBD1. This CDR3 has 21 amino acids. The V and J ends lost 5 bases and 2 bases, in that order; junction bases with no gene match: 25. CDR3 loop: CASSPELGQALAQYLTDTQYF. Written as DNA, the CDR3 is TGTGCCAGCAGTCCCGAATTAGGACAGGCCCTAGCCCAATATCTCACAGATACGCAGTATTTT.

The chain has TRBV20-1 and TRBJ1-5; no reliable D call. Germline CDR1 DFQATT, CDR2 SNEGSKA (reference sequence). With 1 base removed from V and 2 bases from J, the gap between germline ends came to 6 bases. This CDR3 has 13 amino acids. The CDR3 region is CSARVEGNQPQHF. The CDR3 coding sequence is TGCAGTGCTAGAGTTGAGGGCAATCAGCCCCAGCATTTT.